This record looks at one T cell receptor (beta chain) sequence and its context. Its antigen remains unidentified. Here immunoSEQ multiplex PCR was the method, and the copy in TCRdb shows in-frame clones only, minus some. The data contain around 94,000 clones, about nine tenths of them singletons. This record comes from a study of T cells in localized non-small cell lung cancer. Study observations and caveats: Longer overall survival accompanied higher blood T cell density. Measurement of T cell clonality placed uninvolved adjacent lung highest, above the level in tumor.

The specimen was peripheral blood, collected before any cancer treatment. This sequence originates from a man aged 35 to 70 with stage I squamous cell lung carcinoma.

The CDR3 nucleotides are TGTGCCAGTACCCGAAGGGCCCGGGACAGGGGGCTTCGGGGCTACACCTTC. Its protein is CASTRRARDRGLRGYTF. This chain joins TRBV19 and TRBJ1-2; 12 bases agree with TRBD1. This CDR3 spans 17 amino acids. From germline, CDR1 is LNHDA and CDR2 SQIVND (reference sequence). Trimming removed 7 bases from V and 8 bases from J; junction bases left unmatched: 17.